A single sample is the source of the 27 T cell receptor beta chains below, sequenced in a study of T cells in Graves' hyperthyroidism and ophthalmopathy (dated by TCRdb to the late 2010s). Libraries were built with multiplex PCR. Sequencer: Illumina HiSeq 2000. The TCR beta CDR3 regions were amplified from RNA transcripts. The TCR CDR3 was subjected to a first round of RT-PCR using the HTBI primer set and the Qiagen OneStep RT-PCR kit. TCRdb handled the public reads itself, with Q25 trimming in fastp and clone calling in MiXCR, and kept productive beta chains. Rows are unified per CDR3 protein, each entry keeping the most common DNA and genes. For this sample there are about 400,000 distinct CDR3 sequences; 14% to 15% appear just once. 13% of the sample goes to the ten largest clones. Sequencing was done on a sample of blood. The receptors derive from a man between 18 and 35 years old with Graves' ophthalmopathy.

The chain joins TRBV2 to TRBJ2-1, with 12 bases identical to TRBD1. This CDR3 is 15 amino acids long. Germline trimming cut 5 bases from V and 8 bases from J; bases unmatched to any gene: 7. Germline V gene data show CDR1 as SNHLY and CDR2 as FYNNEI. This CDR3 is CASSPGTGGFDEQFF. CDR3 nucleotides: TGTGCCAGCAGTCCCGGGACAGGGGGCTTCGATGAGCAGTTCTTC.

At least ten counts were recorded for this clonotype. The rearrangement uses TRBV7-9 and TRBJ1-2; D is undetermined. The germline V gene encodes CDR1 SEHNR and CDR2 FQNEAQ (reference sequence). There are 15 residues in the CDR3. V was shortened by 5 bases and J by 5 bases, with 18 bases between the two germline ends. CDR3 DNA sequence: TGTGCCAGCAGCAATAGTGCGTGGGTTAAATATGGCTACACCTTC. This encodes CASSNSAWVKYGYTF.

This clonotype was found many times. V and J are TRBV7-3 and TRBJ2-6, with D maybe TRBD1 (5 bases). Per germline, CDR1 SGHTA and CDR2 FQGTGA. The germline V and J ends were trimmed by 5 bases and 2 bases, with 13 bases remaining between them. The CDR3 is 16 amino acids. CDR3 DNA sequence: TGTGCCAGCAGCCCACAGGTACTGGCTGGGGCCAACGTCCTGACTTTC. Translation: CASSPQVLAGANVLTF.

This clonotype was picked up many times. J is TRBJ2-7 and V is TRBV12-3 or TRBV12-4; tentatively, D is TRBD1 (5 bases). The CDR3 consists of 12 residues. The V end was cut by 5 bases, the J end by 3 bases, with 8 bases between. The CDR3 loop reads CASSEQVYEQYF. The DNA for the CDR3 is TGTGCCAGCAGTGAACAGGTCTACGAGCAGTACTTC.

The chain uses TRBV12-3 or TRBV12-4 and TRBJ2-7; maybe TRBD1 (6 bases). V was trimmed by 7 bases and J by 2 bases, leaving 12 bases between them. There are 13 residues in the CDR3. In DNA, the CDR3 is TGTGCCAGCAACCCGACAGGCGCCTACGAGCAGTACTTC. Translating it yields CASNPTGAYEQYF.

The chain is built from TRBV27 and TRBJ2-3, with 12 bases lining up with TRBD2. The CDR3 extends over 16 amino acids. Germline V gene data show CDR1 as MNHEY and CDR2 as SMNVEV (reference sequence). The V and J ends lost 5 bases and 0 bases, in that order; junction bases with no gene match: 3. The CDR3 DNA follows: TGTGCCAGCAGTATCCTAGCGGGAGGGAGCACAGATACGCAGTATTTT. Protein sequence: CASSILAGGSTDTQYF.

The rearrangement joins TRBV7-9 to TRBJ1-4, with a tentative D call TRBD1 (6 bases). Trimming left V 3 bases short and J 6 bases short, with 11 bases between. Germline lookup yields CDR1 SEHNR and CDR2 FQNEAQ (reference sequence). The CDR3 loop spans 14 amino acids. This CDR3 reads CASSFTGMHEKLFF. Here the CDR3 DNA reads TGTGCCAGCAGCTTCACAGGGATGCATGAAAAACTGTTTTTT.

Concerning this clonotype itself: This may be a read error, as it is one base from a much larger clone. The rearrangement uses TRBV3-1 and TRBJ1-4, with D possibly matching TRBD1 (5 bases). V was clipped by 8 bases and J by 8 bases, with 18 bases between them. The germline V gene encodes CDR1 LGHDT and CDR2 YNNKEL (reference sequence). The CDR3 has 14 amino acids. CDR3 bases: TGTGCCAGCGGCCTGAAGGGACGTGGGGAAAAACTGTTTTTT. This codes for CASGLKGRGEKLFF.

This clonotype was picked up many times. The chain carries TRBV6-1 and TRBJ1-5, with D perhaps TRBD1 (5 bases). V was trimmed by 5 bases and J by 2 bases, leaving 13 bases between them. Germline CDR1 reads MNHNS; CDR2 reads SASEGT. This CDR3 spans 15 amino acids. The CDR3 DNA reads TGTGCCAGCAGTCCCGTCGGGGGGGGCAATCAGCCCCAGCATTTT. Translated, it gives CASSPVGGGNQPQHF.

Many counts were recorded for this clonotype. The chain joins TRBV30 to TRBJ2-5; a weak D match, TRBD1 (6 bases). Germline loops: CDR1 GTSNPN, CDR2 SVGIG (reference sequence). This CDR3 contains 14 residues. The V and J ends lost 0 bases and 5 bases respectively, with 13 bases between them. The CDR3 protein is CAWSVVGAEETQYF. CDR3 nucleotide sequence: TGTGCCTGGAGTGTAGTGGGGGCTGAGGAGACCCAGTACTTC.

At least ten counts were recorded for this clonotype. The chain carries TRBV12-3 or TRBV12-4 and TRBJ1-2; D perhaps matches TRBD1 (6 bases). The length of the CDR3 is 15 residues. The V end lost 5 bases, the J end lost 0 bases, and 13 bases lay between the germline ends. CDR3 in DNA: TGTGCCAGCAGTAGATCGGAGGGGGCTAACTATGGCTACACCTTC. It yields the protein CASSRSEGANYGYTF.

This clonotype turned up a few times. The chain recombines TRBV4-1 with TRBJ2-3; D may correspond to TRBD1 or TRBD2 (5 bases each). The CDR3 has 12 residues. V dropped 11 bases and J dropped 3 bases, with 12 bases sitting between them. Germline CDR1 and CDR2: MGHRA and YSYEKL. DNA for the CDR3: TGCGCCGCAAGGGGAGCGACAGATACGCAGTATTTT. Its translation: CAARGATDTQYF.

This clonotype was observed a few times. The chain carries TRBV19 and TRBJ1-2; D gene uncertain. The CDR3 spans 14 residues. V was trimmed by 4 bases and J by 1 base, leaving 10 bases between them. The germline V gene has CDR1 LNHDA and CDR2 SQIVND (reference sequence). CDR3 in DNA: TGTGCCAGTAGTAGAGGTTGGGGTAACTATGGCTACACCTTC. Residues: CASSRGWGNYGYTF.

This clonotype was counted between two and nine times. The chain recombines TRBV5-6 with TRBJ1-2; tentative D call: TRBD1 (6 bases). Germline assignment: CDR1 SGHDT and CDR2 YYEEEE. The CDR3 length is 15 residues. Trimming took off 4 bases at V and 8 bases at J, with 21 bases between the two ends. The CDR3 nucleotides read TGTGCCAGCAGCCCTCTGGGGGTCGGGGGCGAAGGCTACACCTTC. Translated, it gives CASSPLGVGGEGYTF.

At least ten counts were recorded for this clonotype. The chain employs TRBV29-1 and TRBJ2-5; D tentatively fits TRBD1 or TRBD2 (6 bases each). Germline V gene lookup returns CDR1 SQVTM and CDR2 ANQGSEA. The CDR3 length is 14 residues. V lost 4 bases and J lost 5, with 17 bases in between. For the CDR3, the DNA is TGCAGCGTTGGACAACAGGGAGGTGAGGAGACCCAGTACTTC. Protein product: CSVGQQGGEETQYF.

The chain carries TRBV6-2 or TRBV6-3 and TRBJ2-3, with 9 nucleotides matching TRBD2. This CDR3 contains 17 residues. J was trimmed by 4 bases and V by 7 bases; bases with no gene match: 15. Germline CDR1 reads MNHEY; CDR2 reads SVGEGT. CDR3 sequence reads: CASTSRTIAGEADTQYF. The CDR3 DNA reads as TGTGCCAGCACTTCTCGCACAATAGCGGGGGAAGCAGATACGCAGTATTTT.

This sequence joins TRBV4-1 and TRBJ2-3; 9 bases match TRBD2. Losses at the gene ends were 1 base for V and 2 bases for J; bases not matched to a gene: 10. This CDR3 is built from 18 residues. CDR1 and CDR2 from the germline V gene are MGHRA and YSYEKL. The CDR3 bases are TGCGCCAGCAGCCAAGCCACTTATAGCGGGAGAGCCACAGATACGCAGTATTTT. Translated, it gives CASSQATYSGRATDTQYF.

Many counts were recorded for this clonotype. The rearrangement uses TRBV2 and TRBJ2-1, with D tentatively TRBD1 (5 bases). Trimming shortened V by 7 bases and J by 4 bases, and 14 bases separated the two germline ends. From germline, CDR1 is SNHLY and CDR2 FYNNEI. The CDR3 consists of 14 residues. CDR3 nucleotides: TGTGCCAGCAAAAATCCCAGGGAATACAATGAGCAGTTCTTC. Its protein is CASKNPREYNEQFF.

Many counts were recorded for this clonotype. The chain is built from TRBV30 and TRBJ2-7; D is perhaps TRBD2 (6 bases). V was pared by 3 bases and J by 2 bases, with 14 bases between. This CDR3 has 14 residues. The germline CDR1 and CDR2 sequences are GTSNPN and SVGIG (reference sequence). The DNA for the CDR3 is TGTGCCTGGAGCTTGTCCGGGGGAACCTACGAGCAGTACTTC. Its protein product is CAWSLSGGTYEQYF.

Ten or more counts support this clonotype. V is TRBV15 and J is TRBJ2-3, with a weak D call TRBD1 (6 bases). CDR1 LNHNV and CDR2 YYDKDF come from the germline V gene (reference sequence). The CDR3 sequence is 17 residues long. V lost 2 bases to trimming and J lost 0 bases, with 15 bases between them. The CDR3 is CATSRHRDTSSTDTQYF. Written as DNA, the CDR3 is TGTGCCACCAGCAGACACCGGGACACATCAAGCACAGATACGCAGTATTTT.

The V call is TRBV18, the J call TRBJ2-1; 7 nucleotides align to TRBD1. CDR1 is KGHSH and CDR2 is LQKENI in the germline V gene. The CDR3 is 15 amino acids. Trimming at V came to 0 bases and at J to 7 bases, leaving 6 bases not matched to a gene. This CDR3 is CASSPPTGSVNEQFF. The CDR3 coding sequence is TGTGCCAGCTCACCACCGACAGGGAGCGTTAATGAGCAGTTCTTC.

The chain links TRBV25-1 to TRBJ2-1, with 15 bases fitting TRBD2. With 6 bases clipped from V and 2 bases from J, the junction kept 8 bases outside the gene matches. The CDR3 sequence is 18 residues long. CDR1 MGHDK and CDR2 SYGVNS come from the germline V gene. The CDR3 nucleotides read TGTGCCAGCAGCTACGGGACTAGCGGGAGGATGACCTACAATGAGCAGTTCTTC. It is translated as CASSYGTSGRMTYNEQFF.

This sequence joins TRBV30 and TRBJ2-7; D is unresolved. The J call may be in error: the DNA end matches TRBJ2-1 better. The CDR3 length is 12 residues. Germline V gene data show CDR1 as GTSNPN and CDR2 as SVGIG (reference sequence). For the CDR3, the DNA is TGTGCCTGGAGTGTCAGCTCCTACGAGCAGTTCTTC. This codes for CAWSVSSYEQFF.

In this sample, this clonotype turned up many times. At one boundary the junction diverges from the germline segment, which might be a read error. CDR3 bases: TGTGCCAGCAACTTACCCCCGGGAAATGAGCAGTTCTTC. Translated, it gives CASNLPPGNEQFF. V and J are TRBV7-2 and TRBJ2-1; maybe TRBD2 (5 bases). Germline CDR1 SGHTA, CDR2 FQGNSA. The CDR3 has 13 residues.

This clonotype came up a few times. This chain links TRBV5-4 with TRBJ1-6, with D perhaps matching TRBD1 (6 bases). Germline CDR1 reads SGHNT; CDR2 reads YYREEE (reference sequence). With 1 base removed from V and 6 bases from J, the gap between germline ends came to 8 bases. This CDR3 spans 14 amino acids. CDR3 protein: CASSLRGPNSPLHF. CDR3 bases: TGTGCCAGCAGCTTGCGGGGGCCTAATTCACCCCTCCACTTT.

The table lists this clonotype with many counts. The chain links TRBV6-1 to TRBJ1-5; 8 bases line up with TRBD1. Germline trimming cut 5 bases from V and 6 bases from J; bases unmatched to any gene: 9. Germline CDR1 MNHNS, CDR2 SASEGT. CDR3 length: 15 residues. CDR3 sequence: CASSTDRELSQPQHF. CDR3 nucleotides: TGTGCCAGCAGTACGGACAGGGAACTGAGTCAGCCCCAGCATTTT.

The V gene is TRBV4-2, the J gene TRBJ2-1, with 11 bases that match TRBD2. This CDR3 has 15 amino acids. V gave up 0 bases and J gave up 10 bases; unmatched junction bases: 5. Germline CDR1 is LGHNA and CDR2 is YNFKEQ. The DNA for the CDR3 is TGTGCCAGCAGCCAAGACCCTAGCGGGGGGCGGGAGCAGTTCTTC. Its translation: CASSQDPSGGREQFF.